The source of this T cell receptor (beta chain) is a study of response to subunit inactivated influenza vaccine. TCRdb called the RT-PCR reads again in MiXCR, with one record for every CDR3 protein. The table records 750,000 to 850,000 distinct CDR3 sequences, approximately 17% of them present only once. Study-wide findings and caveats: Authors suggested that a seasonal influenza vaccination recruits few new T cells each time.

V lost 3 bases and J 0 bases, leaving 9 bases between the germline ends. Looked up from germline, CDR1 is DFQATT and CDR2 is SNEGSKA (reference sequence). The CDR3 contains 13 residues. As regards this clonotype: Antigen: not known.

This sequence originates from a man aged 50-60 years who received an inactivated influenza vaccine. V gene TRBV20-1 combines with J gene TRBJ2-7; no reliable D call. The material sequenced was PBMCs from blood, taken about 5 days after vaccination. DNA of the CDR3: TGCAGTGCTAGGGTTCCCCCCTCCTACGAGCAGTACTTC. Translated, it gives CSARVPPSYEQYF.